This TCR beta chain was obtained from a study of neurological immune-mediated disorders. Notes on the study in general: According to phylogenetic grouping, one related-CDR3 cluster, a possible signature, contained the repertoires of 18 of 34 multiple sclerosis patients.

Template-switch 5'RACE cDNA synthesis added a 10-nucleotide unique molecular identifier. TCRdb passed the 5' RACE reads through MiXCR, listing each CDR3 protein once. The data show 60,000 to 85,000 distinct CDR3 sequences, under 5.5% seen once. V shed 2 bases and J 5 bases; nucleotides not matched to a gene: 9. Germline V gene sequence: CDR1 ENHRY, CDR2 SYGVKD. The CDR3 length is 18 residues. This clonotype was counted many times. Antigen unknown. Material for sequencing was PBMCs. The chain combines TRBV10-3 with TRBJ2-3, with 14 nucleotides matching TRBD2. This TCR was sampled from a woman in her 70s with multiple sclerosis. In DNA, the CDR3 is TGTGCCATCAGTGAGGCCGGGACTAGCGGGAGTATAAGAGATACGCAGTATTTT. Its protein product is CAISEAGTSGSIRDTQYF.